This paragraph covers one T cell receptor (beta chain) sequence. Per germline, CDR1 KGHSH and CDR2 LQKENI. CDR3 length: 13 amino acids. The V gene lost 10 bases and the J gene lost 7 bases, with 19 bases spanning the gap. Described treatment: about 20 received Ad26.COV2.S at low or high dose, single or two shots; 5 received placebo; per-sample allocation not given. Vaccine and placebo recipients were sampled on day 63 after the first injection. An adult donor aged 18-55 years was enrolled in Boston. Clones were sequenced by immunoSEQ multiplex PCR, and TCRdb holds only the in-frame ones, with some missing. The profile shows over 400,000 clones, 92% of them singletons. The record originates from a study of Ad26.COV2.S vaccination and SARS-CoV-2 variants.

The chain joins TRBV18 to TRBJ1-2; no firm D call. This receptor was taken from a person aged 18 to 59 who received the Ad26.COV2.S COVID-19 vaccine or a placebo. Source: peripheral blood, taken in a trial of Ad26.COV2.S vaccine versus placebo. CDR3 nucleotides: TGTGCCACTCAGATTCGGCAGGATGGTGGCTACACCTTC. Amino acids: CATQIRQDGGYTF.